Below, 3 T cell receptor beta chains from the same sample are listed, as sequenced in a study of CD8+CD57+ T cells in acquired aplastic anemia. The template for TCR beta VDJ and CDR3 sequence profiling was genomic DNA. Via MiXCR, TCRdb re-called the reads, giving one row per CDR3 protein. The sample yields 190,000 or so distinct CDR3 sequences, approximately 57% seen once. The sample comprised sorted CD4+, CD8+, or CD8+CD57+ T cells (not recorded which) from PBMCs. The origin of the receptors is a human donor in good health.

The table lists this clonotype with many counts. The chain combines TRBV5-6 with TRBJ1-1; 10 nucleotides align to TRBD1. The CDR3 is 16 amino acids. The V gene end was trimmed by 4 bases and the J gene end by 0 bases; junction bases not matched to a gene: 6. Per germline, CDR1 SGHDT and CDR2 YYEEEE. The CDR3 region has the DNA TGTGCCAGCAGCCCCGACAGGGGGCGAATGAACACTGAAGCTTTCTTT. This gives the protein CASSPDRGRMNTEAFF. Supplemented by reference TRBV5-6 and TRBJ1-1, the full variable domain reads DAGVTQSPTHLIKTRGQQVTLRCSPKSGHDTVSWYQQALGQGPQFIFQYYEEEERQRGNFPDRFSGHQFPNYSSELNVNALLLGDSALYLCASSPDRGRMNTEAFFGQGTRLTVV.

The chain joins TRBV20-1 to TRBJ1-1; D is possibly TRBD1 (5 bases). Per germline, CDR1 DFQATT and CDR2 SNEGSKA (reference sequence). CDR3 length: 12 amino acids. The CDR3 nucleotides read TGCAGCTTAGAGACAGTCAACACTGAAGCTTTCTTT. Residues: CSLETVNTEAFF.

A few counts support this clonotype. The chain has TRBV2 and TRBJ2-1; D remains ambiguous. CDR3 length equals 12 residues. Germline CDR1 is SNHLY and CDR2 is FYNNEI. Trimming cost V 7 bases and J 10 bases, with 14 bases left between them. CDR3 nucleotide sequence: TGTGCCAGCAACGCTAGAGCGCCAGAGCAGTTCTTC. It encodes CASNARAPEQFF. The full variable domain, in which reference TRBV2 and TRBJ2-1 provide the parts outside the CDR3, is EPEVTQTPSHQVTQMGQEVILRCVPISNHLYFYWYRQILGQKVEFLVSFYNNEISEKSEIFDDQFSVERPDGSNFTLKIRSTKLEDSAMYFCASNARAPEQFFGPGTRLTVL.